This section outlines one TCR beta chain sequence together with its context. Many counts were recorded for this clonotype. Its antigen target is currently unknown. Base qualities are not provided; no much larger clone lies one nucleotide away. Ophthalmopathy patients had moderately to severely active disease, with a Clinical Activity Score of 3 or more, a NOSPECS grade of 4 or more, and a disease duration of less than 3 months. Patients with uncontrolled infections, other autoimmune diseases, pregnancy or lactation were excluded. Diagnoses were established on the basis of clinical symptoms, serum thyroxine and TRAb, thyroid ultrasound, and orbital computed tomography. PBMCs were isolated from 7.5 to 10 ml of fresh peripheral blood by Ficoll-Paque density gradient centrifugation. Total RNA was extracted using Trizol reagent, and RNA quality was assessed on an Agilent 2100 Bioanalyzer. The record originates from a study of T cells in Graves' hyperthyroidism and ophthalmopathy (dated by TCRdb to between 2017 and 2020). A note on the overall study: Peripheral blood samples were taken at initial diagnosis, before any treatment was given. The 90 to 100 discovery patients were randomly divided into training and test sets at a 7:3 ratio. Whether ophthalmopathy could be predicted prospectively was tested in an independent validation cohort made up of roughly 19 hyperthyroidism patients plus 17 patients who later progressed to ophthalmopathy. In roughly six Graves' hyperthyroidism patients, the study also compared T-cell repertoires from thyroid tissue with T-cell repertoires from blood. To identify TCR V-J signatures that set the groups apart, the researchers used a discovery cohort of approximately 98 patients, made up of 40 to 45 with Graves' ophthalmopathy and approximately 57 with stable Graves' hyperthyroidism. Following sampling, methimazole starting at 30 mg daily was given to hyperthyroidism patients, and high-dose intravenous methylprednisolone was given to ophthalmopathy patients. The paper describes TCR Vbeta CDR3 sequencing of 140 or so peripheral blood samples, made up of some 40 ophthalmopathy patients, 70 to 75 hyperthyroidism patients and roughly 17 progressor patients. Here is what the overall study found, with its caveats: No statistical method was used to set the sample size in advance, and investigators knew the group allocation. In validation, the model predicted progression to ophthalmopathy with about 71% sensitivity and 72% to 85% specificity, a median of about 6 months before onset. Blood samples also contained most of the expanded thyroid clonotypes (frequency above 0.001), which suggests that blood repertoires may reflect thyroid immune responses. In cross-validation, a model built on a 13 V-J signature told ophthalmopathy apart from stable hyperthyroidism with over 85% sensitivity and approximately 81% specificity, and in testing the same model reached 80%/75%.

The TCR beta CDR3 regions were amplified from RNA transcripts. For the first round of RT-PCR on the TCR CDR3, the HTBI primer set was used together with the Qiagen OneStep RT-PCR kit. The libraries were constructed in a second round of multiplex PCR and then size-selected and purified. Sequencing of the libraries was done on an Illumina HiSeq2000 using paired-end 100 bp reads. Concerning the study's data processing: Raw data were processed with SOAPnuke, discarding reads with adapters, uncalled bases, mean Phred below 15, or no exact constant-primer or identifier match. High-quality paired reads were merged using COPE v1.2.5, and each unique nucleotide sequence was defined as a clonotype. Clonotypes were aligned to IMGT TRBV, TRBD and TRBJ reference segments using MiTCR v1.1. The analysis included only V-J combinations with a frequency above 0.0001, which together covered 99% to 99.2% of the repertoires. A TCS score was defined as the ratio between F50 (clonal expansion) and ExV (chaos), using BLOSUM62-based TCRdist between CDR3 peptides within each V-J. Welch's t-statistics and random forest reduced several hundred V-J features to 13, which were used in a naive Bayes classifier (R e1071). Using fastp trimming at Q25 and MiXCR clonotype assembly, TCRdb reanalyzed the public sequencing data and kept in-frame beta chains. Identical CDR3 protein sequences are pooled into one entry, listed with their most common genes and DNA. The V and J calls follow TCRdb's processing rather than the paper's. The sample includes around 600,000 distinct CDR3 sequences, with roughly 16% observed a single time. The ten largest clones capture roughly 3.3% of the sample.

The cysteine opens and the phenylalanine closes a CDR3 of 15 amino acids. CDR3 DNA only is kept here, 45 bases in frame from base 1. Via the germline V gene (reference sequence), CDR1 is SGHAT and CDR2 FQDESV. Germline trimming: 5 bases from V, 10 bases from J; junction bases outside gene matches: 8. This chain is built from TRBV11-1 and TRBJ2-1; TRBD2 agrees with 13 junctional bases. Sequenced: blood. The TCR was taken from a woman between 40 and 55 years old with Graves' ophthalmopathy. The CDR3 amino acid sequence is: CASSLGTSGIGEQFF. At the DNA level, the sequence is TGTGCCAGCAGCCTCGGGACTAGCGGGATCGGGGAGCAGTTCTTC. Here the CDR3 is joined to the reference TRBV11-1 and TRBJ2-1 genes, and the full variable domain is: EAEVAQSPRYKITEKSQAVAFWCDPISGHATLYWYRQILGQGPELLVQFQDESVVDDSQLPKDRFSAERLKGVDSTLKIQPAELGDSAMYLCASSLGTSGIGEQFFGPGTRLTVL.